Sequencing of this TCR beta chain was carried out in a study of human T cells and chemical hapten exposure. This clonotype was observed a few times. MiXCR, applied by TCRdb to the RACE reads, yields one record per CDR3 protein. Of fewer than 300,000 distinct CDR3 sequences in the sample, roughly 8.9% were seen once. The germline V gene encodes CDR1 MNHEY and CDR2 SVGEGT. The CDR3 runs 14 residues. The ends lost 5 bases at V and 4 bases at J; junction bases unmatched: 7. Time point: pre-sensitization, week 0. Noted treatment: therapeutic diphenylcyclopropenone sensitization with weekly scalp DPC. This specimen consisted of whole blood, obtained in connection with sensitization to the hapten diphenylcyclopropenone (DPC). This chain links TRBV6-2 or TRBV6-3 with TRBJ2-5, with 7 bases matching TRBD1. The receptor was isolated from a woman in her thirties or forties with alopecia areata. Some clones in this sample may be carry-over from other donors' samples. The CDR3 loop reads CASSQYRGAETQYF. As DNA, the CDR3 is TGTGCCAGCAGTCAGTACAGGGGAGCAGAGACCCAGTACTTC.